Shown below are 22 T cell receptor beta chains from a single sample sequenced in a study of T cells after yellow fever vaccination. MiXCR, applied by TCRdb to the 5' RACE reads, yields one record per CDR3 protein. The sample comprises under 350,000 distinct CDR3 sequences, approximately 4% of which are singletons, and 20% to 25% rests with the top ten. This specimen was PBMCs, taken 5 days after the yellow fever booster vaccination. Source of these receptors: a man aged 18-30 years who received the YFV17D yellow fever vaccine.

This clonotype was seen many times. The gene calls are TRBV10-3 and TRBJ2-1; 7 nucleotides agree with TRBD1. Germline lookup yields CDR1 ENHRY and CDR2 SYGVKD. CDR3 length equals 12 residues. V dropped 11 bases and J dropped 6; count of bases not matched to a gene: 7. CDR3 DNA: TGTGCCTCCCGGGACAGCTTCAATGAGCAGTTCTTC. As protein: CASRDSFNEQFF.

The J gene is TRBJ1-6, the V gene TRBV12-3 or TRBV12-4; 8 positions match TRBD1. The V segment lost 6 bases and the J segment 5 bases; nucleotides outside the gene matches: 12. This CDR3 spans 17 amino acids. The CDR3 region is CASRQDRGRVNNSPLHF. CDR3 DNA sequence: TGTGCCAGCAGGCAAGACAGGGGCCGTGTTAATAATTCACCCCTCCACTTT.

This clonotype came up many times. J is TRBJ2-3 and V is TRBV6-1, with a possible D match to TRBD1 (6 bases). Trimming took 4 bases from V and 1 from J, leaving 21 bases between them. The CDR3 covers 18 residues. Looked up from germline, CDR1 is MNHNS and CDR2 is SASEGT. CDR3 in amino acids: CASSAPPEGQTRTDTQYF. DNA of the CDR3: TGTGCCAGCAGTGCCCCCCCCGAAGGACAGACTCGCACAGATACGCAGTATTTT.

This clonotype was seen more than once but under ten times. V and J are TRBV7-8 and TRBJ2-1; D possibly uses TRBD1 or TRBD2 (5 bases each). V was trimmed by 5 bases and J by 6 bases, leaving 17 bases between them. Germline lookup yields CDR1 SGHVS and CDR2 FQNEAQ. The CDR3 extends over 15 amino acids. The CDR3 coding sequence is TGTGCCAGCAGCGAGAGGGACCTACTTCGCAATGAGCAGTTCTTC. Protein: CASSERDLLRNEQFF.

This clonotype was recorded a few times. The chain links TRBV5-1 to TRBJ1-2, with 10 bases matching TRBD1. Unmatched junction bases numbered 12, after V lost 4 bases and J lost 6 bases. Looked up from germline, CDR1 is SGHRS and CDR2 is YFSETQ. There are 16 residues in the CDR3. This CDR3 reads CASSLRTGTGDNGYTF. CDR3 DNA sequence: TGCGCCAGCAGCCTCCGTACCGGGACAGGGGACAATGGCTACACCTTC.

This rearrangement joins TRBV7-6 to TRBJ2-5; 13 bases agree with TRBD2. The germline CDR1 and CDR2 sequences are SGHVS and FNYEAQ. This CDR3 region has 17 residues. V shed 4 bases and J 4 bases; nucleotides not matched to a gene: 9. The CDR3 protein is CASSSEGLAGTRETQYF. The CDR3 DNA follows: TGTGCCAGCAGCTCCGAGGGACTAGCGGGGACTCGAGAGACCCAGTACTTC.

This clonotype was recorded a few times. In nucleotides, the CDR3 is TGTGCCAGCAGCGTCAGGCCTGACAGGGGGCGCGTATACAATGAGCAGTTCTTC. Translation gives CASSVRPDRGRVYNEQFF. The chain couples TRBV9 to TRBJ2-1; 10 bases match TRBD1. Germline CDR1 SGDLS, CDR2 YYNGEE. Trimming cost V 2 bases and J 4 bases; bases outside gene matches: 12. This CDR3 contains 18 residues.

This chain joins TRBV5-4 and TRBJ1-1; possibly TRBD1 for D (5 bases). Germline values: CDR1 SGHNT, CDR2 YYREEE (reference sequence). The V end was cut by 5 bases, the J end by 4 bases, with 15 bases between. This CDR3 comprises 14 residues. CDR3 loop: CASSWQGASTEAFF. CDR3 coding DNA: TGTGCCAGCAGTTGGCAGGGTGCGAGCACTGAAGCTTTCTTT.

This clonotype was recorded a few times. V and J are TRBV7-2 and TRBJ2-3; D remains unclear. Per germline, CDR1 SGHTA and CDR2 FQGNSA. The CDR3 loop spans 15 amino acids. The V and J ends lost 5 bases and 6 bases respectively, with 18 bases between them. CDR3 sequence reads: CASSTAPTWSDTQYF. The CDR3, as DNA: TGTGCCAGCAGCACCGCCCCAACTTGGTCGGATACGCAGTATTTT.

The sample holds many counts of this clonotype. V usage is TRBV5-1 and J usage is TRBJ2-3; 14 bases agree with TRBD2. The CDR3 covers 18 residues. Trimming took 0 bases from V and 5 from J; bases not matched to a gene: 8. CDR1 is SGHRS, CDR2 YFSETQ, per germline. CDR3 region: CASSLARLAGGQLDTQYF. DNA of the CDR3: TGCGCCAGCAGCTTGGCCCGACTAGCGGGGGGGCAATTAGATACGCAGTATTTT. The full variable domain, with the rest looked up from reference TRBV5-1 and TRBJ2-3, is KAGVTQTPRYLIKTRGQQVTLSCSPISGHRSVSWYQQTPGQGLQFLFEYFSETQRNKGNFPGRFSGRQFSNSRSEMNVSTLELGDSALYLCASSLARLAGGQLDTQYFGPGTRLTVL.

This clonotype has ten or more counts. This chain links TRBV6-1 with TRBJ2-7; 8 bases agree with TRBD1. The CDR3 contains 17 residues. Germline CDR1 and CDR2: MNHNS and SASEGT. The V and J ends lost 5 bases and 2 bases, in that order; junction bases with no gene match: 14. The CDR3 coding sequence is TGTGCCAGCAGTTGGACAGGGATTGGGGTAGATGCCTACGAGCAGTACGTC. Its protein product is CASSWTGIGVDAYEQYV.

This clonotype has more than one count but fewer than ten. V usage is TRBV5-1 and J usage is TRBJ1-2; D is unclear. With 4 bases removed from V and 2 bases from J, the gap between germline ends came to 15 bases. This CDR3 contains 15 residues. The V gene's germline CDR1 is SGHRS and CDR2 YFSETQ. The CDR3 DNA reads TGCGCCAGCAGCGCCAGCGGGGTACTCAACTATGGCTACACCTTC. Its protein is CASSASGVLNYGYTF.

This clonotype showed up just a few times. The rearrangement uses TRBV7-3 and TRBJ1-2; TRBD1 is a possible D gene (6 bases). The CDR3 totals 13 residues. Per germline, CDR1 SGHTA and CDR2 FQGTGA. V was trimmed by 3 bases and J by 6 bases, leaving 11 bases between them. CDR3 in amino acids: CASSLGGGDGYTF. The CDR3, as DNA: TGTGCCAGCAGCTTGGGGGGCGGAGATGGCTACACCTTC.

This rearrangement joins TRBV6-2 or TRBV6-3 to TRBJ2-5; 8 bases are a match to TRBD1. Trimming at V came to 4 bases and at J to 1 base, leaving 11 bases not matched to a gene. From germline, CDR1 is MNHEY and CDR2 SVGEGT. The CDR3 contains 17 residues. CDR3 amino acids: CASSSLRDRRLQETQYF. In nucleotides, the CDR3 is TGTGCCAGCAGTTCGCTCCGGGACAGGAGGCTCCAAGAGACCCAGTACTTC.

The chain uses TRBV5-4 and TRBJ2-2, with 8 positions matching TRBD2. CDR1 is SGHNT and CDR2 is YYREEE in the germline V gene (reference sequence). Losses at the gene ends were 0 bases for V and 1 base for J; bases not matched to a gene: 2. This CDR3 is built from 16 residues. This CDR3 reads CASSLVSGVNTGELFF. CDR3 coding DNA: TGTGCCAGCAGCTTGGTTAGCGGGGTGAACACCGGGGAGCTGTTTTTT.

This clonotype was counted only a few times. The chain has TRBV30 and TRBJ1-2; weak D call: TRBD1 (5 bases). The CDR3 has 13 residues. In germline, CDR1 is GTSNPN, CDR2 SVGIG (reference sequence). V gave up 5 bases and J gave up 7 bases, with 17 bases separating them. In DNA, the CDR3 is TGTGCCTGGTCCCCCGGGGGAAAGGTTGGCTACACCTTC. Amino acids: CAWSPGGKVGYTF.

This clonotype was counted ten times or more. V gene TRBV4-1 combines with J gene TRBJ1-5; D remains ambiguous. Germline assignment: CDR1 MGHRA and CDR2 YSYEKL. Trimming cost V 1 base and J 7 bases, with 17 bases left between them. The CDR3 spans 16 residues. The CDR3 sequence is CASSQGAYRWEQPQHF. CDR3 bases: TGCGCCAGCAGCCAAGGAGCTTACCGTTGGGAGCAGCCCCAGCATTTT.

This clonotype has at least ten counts. This chain uses TRBV4-2 with TRBJ2-1; D is unresolved. Germline V lookup: CDR1 LGHNA, CDR2 YNFKEQ. Trimming removed 5 bases at V and 7 bases at J, with 15 bases between. The CDR3 has 14 amino acids. The CDR3 nucleotides are TGTGCCAGCAGCGAAGCGCCGGCCGGAAATGAGCAGTTCTTC. This encodes CASSEAPAGNEQFF.

The chain is built from TRBV3-1 and TRBJ2-7, with D hard to call. Between the trimmed V and J ends, which lost 0 bases and 3 bases, there was a span of 9 bases. The CDR3 contains 14 residues. Germline CDR1 is LGHDT and CDR2 is YNNKEL (reference sequence). DNA of the CDR3: TGTGCCAGCAGCCAAGACACGTGGTACTACGAGCAGTACTTC. As protein: CASSQDTWYYEQYF.

The V gene is TRBV5-1, the J gene TRBJ1-1; 9 nucleotides match TRBD1. The CDR3 runs to 15 residues. Germline CDR1 reads SGHRS; CDR2 reads YFSETQ. V lost 4 bases and J lost 4; bases outside the gene matches: 8. DNA of the CDR3: TGCGCCAGCAGCGAACAGGGGGCAGTAGGCACTGAAGCTTTCTTT. Translating it yields CASSEQGAVGTEAFF. The variable domain in full, completed from reference TRBV5-1 and TRBJ1-1, reads KAGVTQTPRYLIKTRGQQVTLSCSPISGHRSVSWYQQTPGQGLQFLFEYFSETQRNKGNFPGRFSGRQFSNSRSEMNVSTLELGDSALYLCASSEQGAVGTEAFFGQGTRLTVV.

This clonotype was seen only a few times. The chain combines TRBV18 with TRBJ1-1, with a tentative D call TRBD1 (5 bases). CDR1 KGHSH and CDR2 LQKENI come from the germline V gene. The CDR3 loop spans 16 amino acids. The germline V and J ends were trimmed by 3 bases and 4 bases, with 18 bases remaining between them. CDR3 coding DNA: TGTGCCAGCTCACCTTGGGAGGCGGGGGATGGCACTGAAGCTTTCTTT. It translates to CASSPWEAGDGTEAFF.

The table lists this clonotype with a few counts. The V and J genes are TRBV25-1 and TRBJ2-1; no clear D. Per germline, CDR1 MGHDK and CDR2 SYGVNS. Trimming stripped 5 bases from V and 2 bases from J, with 13 bases between. The CDR3 loop spans 15 amino acids. The CDR3: CASSSNRSPYNEQFF. CDR3 sequence (DNA): TGTGCCAGCAGTTCCAACCGATCACCCTACAATGAGCAGTTCTTC. Variable domain in full (rest from reference TRBV25-1 and TRBJ2-1): EADIYQTPRYLVIGTGKKITLECSQTMGHDKMYWYQQDPGMELHLIHYSYGVNSTEKGDLSSESTVSRIRTEHFPLTLESARPSHTSQYLCASSSNRSPYNEQFFGPGTRLTVL.